A single sample gave rise to the 11 T cell receptor beta chains below, sequenced in a study of cytotoxic CD8 clonotypes in ibrutinib-treated CLL (dated by TCRdb to about 2021). Sample time point, as interpreted from the label and publication: about a year on ibrutinib. Library method: the immunoSEQ multiplex PCR assay. TCRdb retrieved this table from immuneACCESS and kept in-frame rearrangements only. Not all clones are present; in checked studies, unresolved V genes account for under half, and no reason is known for the remainder. In this sample the table shows nearly 100,000 clones, about 72% of which occur a single time. 25% to 35% of the sample comes from the top ten. The sequences come from PBMCs, collected after 12 months of ibrutinib treatment. Receptors originate from a human donor with chronic lymphocytic leukemia.

The genes are TRBV5-1 and TRBJ1-1, with 9 bases fitting TRBD1. The germline gives CDR1 SGHRS, CDR2 YFSETQ. V lost 0 bases and J lost 4; bases outside the gene matches: 4. This CDR3 comprises 15 residues. The CDR3 spells CASSLAGQGSTEAFF. The CDR3 nucleotides are TGCGCCAGCAGCTTGGCGGGACAGGGAAGCACTGAAGCTTTCTTT.

This chain connects TRBV2 to TRBJ2-5; possibly TRBD1 for D (5 bases). V was shortened by 6 bases and J by 4 bases, with 6 bases between the two germline ends. The CDR3 spans 11 residues. Germline values: CDR1 SNHLY, CDR2 FYNNEI. The CDR3 DNA is TGTGCCAGCAGCCAGGGAGAGACCCAGTACTTC. Translating gives CASSQGETQYF.

The chain recombines TRBV5-4 with TRBJ1-6; D possibly corresponds to TRBD1 (6 bases). V dropped 3 bases and J dropped 7 bases, with 14 bases sitting between them. CDR3 length: 15 amino acids. Germline V gene lookup returns CDR1 SGHNT and CDR2 YYREEE (reference sequence). CDR3 in DNA: TGTGCCAGCAGCTCCGGGGGCGCCGGCAATTCACCCCTCCACTTT. Translating it yields CASSSGGAGNSPLHF.

CDR3 DNA: TGTGCCAGCAGTGGAGACATTGACTACAATGAGCAGTTCTTC. It is translated as CASSGDIDYNEQFF. This sequence joins TRBV2 and TRBJ2-1; D call uncertain. Germline V gene lookup returns CDR1 SNHLY and CDR2 FYNNEI. CDR3 length: 14 amino acids. Trimming left V 4 bases short and J 3 bases short, with 10 bases between.

The CDR3 loop reads CASTEGGAFTEAFF. CDR3 bases: TGTGCCAGCACCGAGGGGGGGGCCTTCACTGAAGCTTTCTTT. The chain has TRBV2 and TRBJ1-1, with TRBD1 as a possible D gene (6 bases). The germline CDR1 and CDR2 sequences are SNHLY and FYNNEI. This CDR3 spans 14 amino acids. V lost 7 bases and J lost 4, with 16 bases in between.

V and J are TRBV11-3 and TRBJ2-3; no firm D call. From germline, CDR1 is SGHNT and CDR2 YENEEA. The CDR3 has 14 residues. Trimming stripped 5 bases from V and 2 bases from J, with 11 bases between. In DNA, the CDR3 is TGTGCCAGCAGCAAAAGCTCTGCCACAGATACGCAGTATTTT. Translation gives CASSKSSATDTQYF. The whole variable domain, remainder taken from reference TRBV11-3 and TRBJ2-3, is EAGVVQSPRYKIIEKKQPVAFWCNPISGHNTLYWYLQNLGQGPELLIRYENEEAVDDSQLPKDRFSAERLKGVDSTLKIQPAELGDSAVYLCASSKSSATDTQYFGPGTRLTVL.

V is TRBV5-6 and J is TRBJ2-1; D possibly uses TRBD1 or TRBD2 (5 bases each). Trimming took off 2 bases at V and 8 bases at J, with 17 bases between the two ends. The CDR3 sequence is 15 residues long. Germline assignment: CDR1 SGHDT and CDR2 YYEEEE. The CDR3 protein is CASSFSGRVRDEQFF. The CDR3 nucleotides are TGTGCCAGCAGCTTCTCTGGCAGGGTGAGGGATGAGCAGTTCTTC.

The rearrangement links TRBV5-6 to TRBJ2-5; D ambiguous. This CDR3 comprises 14 residues. The V end lost 2 bases, the J end lost 5 bases, and 13 bases lay between the germline ends. CDR1 is SGHDT, CDR2 YYEEEE, per germline. The CDR3 nucleotides read TGTGCCAGCAGCTTTATCAGCTCACCGGAGACCCAGTACTTC. This sequence encodes CASSFISSPETQYF.

The chain couples TRBV12-5 to TRBJ2-7; D gene uncertain. Trimming took off 5 bases at V and 3 bases at J, with 11 bases between the two ends. The CDR3 covers 13 residues. The germline CDR1 and CDR2 sequences are LGHNT and FRNRAP. CDR3 protein: CASGRTWGYEQYF. The DNA of the CDR3 is TGTGCTAGTGGTCGAACGTGGGGCTACGAGCAGTACTTC.

V is TRBV4-2 and J is TRBJ2-3; 8 bases are shared with TRBD1. This CDR3 has 15 amino acids. The V and J ends lost 4 bases and 5 bases, in that order; junction bases with no gene match: 8. Per germline, CDR1 LGHNA and CDR2 YNFKEQ. The CDR3 protein is CASSPKTGDGDTQYF. CDR3 DNA: TGTGCCAGCAGCCCGAAGACAGGGGATGGAGATACGCAGTATTTT.

This clone was detected only a few times. J is TRBJ2-5 and V is TRBV5-1; D is possibly TRBD2 (6 bases). The length of the CDR3 is 14 residues. The germline gives CDR1 SGHRS, CDR2 YFSETQ. V was shortened by 5 bases and J by 3 bases, with 14 bases between the two germline ends. In DNA, the CDR3 is TGCGCCAGCAGTTCATCTAGCGCAAAAGAGACCCAGTACTTC. Its translation is CASSSSSAKETQYF. Full variable domain (remainder filled in from reference TRBV5-1 and TRBJ2-5): KAGVTQTPRYLIKTRGQQVTLSCSPISGHRSVSWYQQTPGQGLQFLFEYFSETQRNKGNFPGRFSGRQFSNSRSEMNVSTLELGDSALYLCASSSSSAKETQYFGPGTRLLVL.